The rows below give T cell receptor beta chains drawn from one sample of a study of CD4 T cells in relation to SARS-CoV-2 and coronaviruses. What these receptors recognize is not known. Produced via immunoSEQ multiplex PCR; TCRdb's table is partial and in-frame only. This repertoire shows approximately 43,000 clones, approximately 84% found once; its top ten account for 1% to 1.5%. Sequencing used naive CD4+ T cells from PBMCs, cultured in vitro. All receptors derive from an adult with COVID-19. Both conserved end residues are part of each CDR3. The order of the fields is J gene, clone size, V gene, D gene, CDR3 DNA, CDR3 protein. D genes are given only for firm matches. Size values are once, few and many counts, or a class for expanded clones, and some rows have none.

TRBJ2-7,NA,TRBV28,TRBD2,TGTGCCAGCAGACCCTGGACTAGCGGGAGACCCCCTTACGAGCAGTACTTC,CASRPWTSGRPPYEQYF
TRBJ2-7,NA,TRBV12-2,NA,TGTGCAAGTCGCCCGGGACAGGGGACCCCTTGCGAGCAGTACTTC,CASRPGQGTPCEQYF
TRBJ2-3,NA,TRBV29-1,NA,TGCAGTTTCAGCTCTAGCACAGATACGCAGTATTTT,CSFSSSTDTQYF
TRBJ2-2,NA,TRBV9,NA,TGTGCCAGCAGCGTAGTGGGCCAGGGTGACGCCGGGGAGCTGTTTTTT,CASSVVGQGDAGELFF
TRBJ2-1,NA,TRBV19,TRBD2,TGTGCCAGTAGTATATCTGGTGGGACTAATCATGAGCAGTTCTTC,CASSISGGTNHEQFF
TRBJ1-6,NA,TRBV28,TRBD1,TGTGCCAGCTTGGAGGGGGCTCCGTATAATTCACCCCTCCACTTT,CASLEGAPYNSPLHF
TRBJ1-3,NA,TRBV30,NA,TGTGCCTGGAGTGTACCGAGCTCTGGAAACACCATATATTTT,CAWSVPSSGNTIYF
TRBJ2-3,NA,TRBV7-6,TRBD2,TGTGCCAGCAGCTTAGGGGCTAGCGGTACTAGCACAGATACGCAGTATTTT,CASSLGASGTSTDTQYF
TRBJ2-2,few,TRBV30,NA,TGTGCCTGGAGTGCAACCAGGGGTACCCGAGGTACCGGGGAGCTGTTTTTT,CAWSATRGTRGTGELFF
TRBJ1-2,few,TRBV27,NA,TGTGCCAGCAGTTATTCAGGTCGGGACTATGGCTACACCTTC,CASSYSGRDYGYTF
TRBJ2-2,once,TRBV18,TRBD2,TGTGCCAGCTCACCACTCAGGCGGGAGTTTACCGGGGAGCTGTTTTTT,CASSPLRREFTGELFF
TRBJ2-3,NA,TRBV19,NA,TGTGCCAGTAGTGTTCTCGAGGGGGGTACGCAGTATTTT,CASSVLEGGTQYF
TRBJ2-1,NA,TRBV10-3,TRBD1,TGTGCCATCAGGGGGACAGACAACAATGAGCAGTTCTTC,CAIRGTDNNEQFF
TRBJ2-1,NA,TRBV24-1,TRBD1,TGTGCCACCAGTGATTTTAAACAGGGGACCTACAATGAGCAGTTCTTC,CATSDFKQGTYNEQFF
TRBJ2-3,NA,TRBV28,TRBD1,TGTGCCAGCACCGGACAGGGTGGGGCAGATACGCAGTATTTT,CASTGQGGADTQYF
TRBJ1-5,NA,TRBV3-1/TRBV3-2,NA,TGTGCCAGCAGCCGCGGGTTCAATCAGCCCCAGCATTTT,CASSRGFNQPQHF
TRBJ2-7,NA,TRBV6-2/TRBV6-3,NA,TGTGCCAGCAGTCGAAGCTACGAGCAGTACTTC,CASSRSYEQYF